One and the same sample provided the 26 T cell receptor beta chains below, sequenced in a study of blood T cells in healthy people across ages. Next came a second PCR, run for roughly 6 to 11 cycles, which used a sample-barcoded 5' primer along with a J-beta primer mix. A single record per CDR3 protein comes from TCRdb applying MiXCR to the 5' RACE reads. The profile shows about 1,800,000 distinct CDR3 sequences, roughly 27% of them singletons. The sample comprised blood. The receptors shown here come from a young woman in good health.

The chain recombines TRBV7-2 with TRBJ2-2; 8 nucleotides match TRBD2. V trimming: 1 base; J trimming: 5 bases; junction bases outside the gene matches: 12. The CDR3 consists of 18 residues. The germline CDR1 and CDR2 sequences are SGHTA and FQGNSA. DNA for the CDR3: TGTGCCAGCAGCTTAGTCACCGGGAGGGCCGACAGGACCGGGGAGCTGTTTTTT. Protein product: CASSLVTGRADRTGELFF.

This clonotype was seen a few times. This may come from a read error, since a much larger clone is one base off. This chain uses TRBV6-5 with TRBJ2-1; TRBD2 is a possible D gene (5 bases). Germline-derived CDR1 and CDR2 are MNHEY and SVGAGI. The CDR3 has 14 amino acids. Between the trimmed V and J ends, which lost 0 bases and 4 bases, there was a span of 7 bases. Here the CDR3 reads CASSYSPGYNEQFF. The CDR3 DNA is TGTGCCAGCAGTTACTCGCCGGGGTACAATGAGCAGTTCTTC.

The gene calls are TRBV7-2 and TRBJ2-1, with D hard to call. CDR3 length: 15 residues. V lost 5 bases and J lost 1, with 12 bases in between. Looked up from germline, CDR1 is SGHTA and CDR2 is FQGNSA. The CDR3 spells CASSIEVASYNEQFF. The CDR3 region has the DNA TGTGCCAGCAGCATAGAGGTCGCATCCTACAATGAGCAGTTCTTC.

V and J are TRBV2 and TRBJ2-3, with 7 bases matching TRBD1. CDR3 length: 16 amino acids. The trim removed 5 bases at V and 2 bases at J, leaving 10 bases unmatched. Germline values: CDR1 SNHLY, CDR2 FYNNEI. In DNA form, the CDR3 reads TGTGCCAGCAGTTTGACAGGGACCGGAGTCACAGATACGCAGTATTTT. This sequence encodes CASSLTGTGVTDTQYF.

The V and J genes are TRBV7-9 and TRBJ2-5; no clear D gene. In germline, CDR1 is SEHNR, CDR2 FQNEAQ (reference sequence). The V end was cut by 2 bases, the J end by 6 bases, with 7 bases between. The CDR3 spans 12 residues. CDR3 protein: CASSLSSKTQYF. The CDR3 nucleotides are TGTGCCAGCAGCTTAAGTAGCAAGACCCAGTACTTC.

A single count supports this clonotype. CDR3 loop: CASSLERGAYTDTQYF. CDR3 coding DNA: TGTGCCAGCAGTTTAGAGCGGGGGGCGTACACAGATACGCAGTATTTT. The chain uses TRBV27 and TRBJ2-3, with TRBD2 matching over 9 bases. The trim removed 2 bases at V and 2 bases at J, leaving 5 bases unmatched. This CDR3 has 16 residues. Germline lookup yields CDR1 MNHEY and CDR2 SMNVEV (reference sequence).

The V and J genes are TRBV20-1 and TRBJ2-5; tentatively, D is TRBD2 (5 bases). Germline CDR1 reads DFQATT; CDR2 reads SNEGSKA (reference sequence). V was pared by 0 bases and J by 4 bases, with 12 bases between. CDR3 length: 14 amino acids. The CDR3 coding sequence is TGCAGTGCTAGAGATCGGGGTAAAGGAGAGACCCAGTACTTC. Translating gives CSARDRGKGETQYF.

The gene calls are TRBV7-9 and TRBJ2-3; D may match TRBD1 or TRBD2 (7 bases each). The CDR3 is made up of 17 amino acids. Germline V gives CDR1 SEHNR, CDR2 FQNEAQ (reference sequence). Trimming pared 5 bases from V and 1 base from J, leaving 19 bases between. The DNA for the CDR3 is TGTGCCAGCAGCGTCAACCCCCAGGGGGGGGGCACAGATACGCAGTATTTT. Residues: CASSVNPQGGGTDTQYF.

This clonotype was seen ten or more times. The CDR3 spells CSVEDPQQPRRYF. DNA of the CDR3: TGCAGCGTTGAAGATCCCCAACAACCCCGCAGGTACTTC. This chain connects TRBV29-1 to TRBJ2-4; no firm D call. The length of the CDR3 is 13 residues. Germline V gene sequence: CDR1 SQVTM, CDR2 ANQGSEA. Trimming took 0 bases from V and 15 from J, leaving 18 bases between them. The full variable domain, completed using reference TRBV29-1 and TRBJ2-4, is SAVISQKPSRDICQRGTSLTIQCQVDSQVTMMFWYRQQPGQSLTLIATANQGSEATYESGFVIDKFPISRPNLTFSTLTVSNMSPEDSSIYLCSVEDPQQPRRYFGAGTRLSVL.

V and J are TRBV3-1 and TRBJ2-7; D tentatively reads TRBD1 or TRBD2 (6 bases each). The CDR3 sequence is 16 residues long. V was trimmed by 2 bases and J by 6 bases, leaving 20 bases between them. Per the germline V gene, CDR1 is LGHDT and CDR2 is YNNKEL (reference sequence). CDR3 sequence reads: CASSQRYRGDLGEQYF. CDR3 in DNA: TGTGCCAGCAGCCAACGGTATAGGGGGGACCTCGGCGAGCAGTACTTC.

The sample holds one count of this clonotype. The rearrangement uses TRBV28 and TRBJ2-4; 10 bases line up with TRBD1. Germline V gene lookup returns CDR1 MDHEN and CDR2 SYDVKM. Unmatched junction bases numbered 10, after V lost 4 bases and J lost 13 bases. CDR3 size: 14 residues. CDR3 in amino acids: CASSSTGGLNEQYF. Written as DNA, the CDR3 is TGTGCCAGCAGTTCGACAGGGGGCCTCAATGAGCAGTACTTC.

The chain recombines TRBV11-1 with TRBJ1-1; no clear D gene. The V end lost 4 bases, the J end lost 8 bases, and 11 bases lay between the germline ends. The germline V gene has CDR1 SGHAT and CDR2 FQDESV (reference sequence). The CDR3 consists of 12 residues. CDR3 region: CASSYSVNEAFF. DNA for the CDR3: TGTGCCAGCAGCTACAGTGTCAACGAAGCTTTCTTT.

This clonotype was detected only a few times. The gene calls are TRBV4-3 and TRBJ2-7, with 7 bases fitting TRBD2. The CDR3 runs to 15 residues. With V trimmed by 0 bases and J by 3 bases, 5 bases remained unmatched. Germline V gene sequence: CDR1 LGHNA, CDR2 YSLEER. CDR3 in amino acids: CASSQDTGTIYEQYF. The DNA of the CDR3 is TGCGCCAGCAGCCAAGACACCGGGACTATCTACGAGCAGTACTTC.

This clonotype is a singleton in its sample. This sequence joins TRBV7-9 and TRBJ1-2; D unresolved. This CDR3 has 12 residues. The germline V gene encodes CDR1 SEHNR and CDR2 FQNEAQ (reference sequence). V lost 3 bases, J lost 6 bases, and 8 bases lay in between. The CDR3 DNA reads TGTGCCAGCAGCTTCTCTAATCATGGCTACACCTTC. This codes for CASSFSNHGYTF.

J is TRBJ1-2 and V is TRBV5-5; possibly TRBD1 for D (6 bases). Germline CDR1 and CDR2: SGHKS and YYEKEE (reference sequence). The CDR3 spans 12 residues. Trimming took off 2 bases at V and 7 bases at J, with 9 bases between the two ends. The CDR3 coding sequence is TGTGCCAGCAGCTTCTCCAGGGGTGGCTACACCTTC. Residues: CASSFSRGGYTF. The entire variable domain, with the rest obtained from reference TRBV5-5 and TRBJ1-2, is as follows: DAGVTQSPTHLIKTRGQQVTLRCSPISGHKSVSWYQQVLGQGPQFIFQYYEKEERGRGNFPDRFSARQFPNYSSELNVNALLLGDSALYLCASSFSRGGYTFGSGTRLTVV.

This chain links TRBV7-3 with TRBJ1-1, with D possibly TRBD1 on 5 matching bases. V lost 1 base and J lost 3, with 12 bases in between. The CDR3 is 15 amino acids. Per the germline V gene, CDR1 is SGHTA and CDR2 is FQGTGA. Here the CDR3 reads CASSLNGLGDTEAFF. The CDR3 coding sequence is TGTGCCAGCAGCTTAAATGGTCTGGGGGACACTGAAGCTTTCTTT.

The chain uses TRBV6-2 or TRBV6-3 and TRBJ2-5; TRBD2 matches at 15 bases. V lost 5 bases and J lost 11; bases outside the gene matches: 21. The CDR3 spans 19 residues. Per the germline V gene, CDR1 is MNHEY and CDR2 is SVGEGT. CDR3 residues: CASSRTSGRASMPFNEQYF. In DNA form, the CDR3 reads TGTGCCAGCAGTCGGACTAGCGGGAGGGCTAGCATGCCGTTCAATGAGCAGTACTTC.

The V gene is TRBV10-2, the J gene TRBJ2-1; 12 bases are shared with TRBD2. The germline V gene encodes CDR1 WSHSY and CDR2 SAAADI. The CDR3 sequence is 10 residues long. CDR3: CRDLAGGSFF. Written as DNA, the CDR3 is TGCCGAGATCTAGCGGGGGGGTCGTTCTTC.

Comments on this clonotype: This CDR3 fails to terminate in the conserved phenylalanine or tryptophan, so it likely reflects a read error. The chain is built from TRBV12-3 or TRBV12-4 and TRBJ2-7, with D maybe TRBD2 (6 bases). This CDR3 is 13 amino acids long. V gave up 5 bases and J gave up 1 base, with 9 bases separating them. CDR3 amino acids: CASSPSGSYEQYL. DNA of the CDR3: TGTGCCAGCAGTCCAAGCGGGTCCTACGAGCAGTACTTA.

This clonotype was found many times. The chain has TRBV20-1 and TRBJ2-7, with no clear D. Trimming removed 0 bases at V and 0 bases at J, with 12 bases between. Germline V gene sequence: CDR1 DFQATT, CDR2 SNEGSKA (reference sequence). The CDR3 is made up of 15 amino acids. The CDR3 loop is CSARDGKGSSYEQYF. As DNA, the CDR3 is TGCAGTGCTAGAGATGGGAAGGGTAGCTCCTACGAGCAGTACTTC.

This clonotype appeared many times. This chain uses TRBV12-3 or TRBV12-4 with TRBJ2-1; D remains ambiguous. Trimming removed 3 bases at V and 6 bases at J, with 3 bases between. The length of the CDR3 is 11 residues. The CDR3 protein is CASSFSNEQFF. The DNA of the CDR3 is TGTGCCAGCAGTTTCTCCAATGAGCAGTTCTTC.

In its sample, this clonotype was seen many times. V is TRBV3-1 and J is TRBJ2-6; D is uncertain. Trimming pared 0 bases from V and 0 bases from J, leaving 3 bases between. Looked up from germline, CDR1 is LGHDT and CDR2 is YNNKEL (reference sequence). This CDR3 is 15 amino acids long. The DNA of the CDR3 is TGTGCCAGCAGCCAAGATTACTCTGGGGCCAACGTCCTGACTTTC. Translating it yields CASSQDYSGANVLTF.

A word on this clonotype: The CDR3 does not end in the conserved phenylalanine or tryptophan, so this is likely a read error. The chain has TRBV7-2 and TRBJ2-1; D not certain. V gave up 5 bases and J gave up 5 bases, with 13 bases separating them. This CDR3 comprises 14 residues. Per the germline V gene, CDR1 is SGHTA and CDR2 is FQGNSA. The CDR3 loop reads CASSLLGPNNEQFV. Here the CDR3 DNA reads TGTGCCAGCAGCCTTCTAGGACCAAACAATGAGCAGTTCGTC.

The DNA of the CDR3 is TGCGCCAGCAGCTGGACGACAGGCGAGGACCCGGCTTTCTTT. It encodes CASSWTTGEDPAFF. The chain links TRBV5-1 to TRBJ1-1; possibly TRBD1 for D (6 bases). Germline CDR1 SGHRS, CDR2 YFSETQ. Between the trimmed V and J ends, which lost 3 bases and 11 bases, there was a span of 20 bases. The CDR3 is 14 amino acids.

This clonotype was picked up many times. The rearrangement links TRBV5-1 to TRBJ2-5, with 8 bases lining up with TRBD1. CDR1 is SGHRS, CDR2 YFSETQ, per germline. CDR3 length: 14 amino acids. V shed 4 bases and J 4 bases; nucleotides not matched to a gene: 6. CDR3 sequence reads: CASSRSGTGETQYF. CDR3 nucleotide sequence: TGCGCCAGCAGCAGGTCCGGGACAGGAGAGACCCAGTACTTC.

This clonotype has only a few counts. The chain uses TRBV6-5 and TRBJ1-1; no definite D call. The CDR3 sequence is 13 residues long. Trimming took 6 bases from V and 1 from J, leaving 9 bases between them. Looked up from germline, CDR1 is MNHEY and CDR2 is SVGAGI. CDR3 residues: CASSPLWNTEAFF. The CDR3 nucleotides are TGTGCCAGCAGCCCACTTTGGAACACTGAAGCTTTCTTT.